This TCR beta chain derives from a study of T cell changes during pregnancy in multiple sclerosis. Trimming stripped 7 bases from V and 1 base from J, with 5 bases between. There are 12 residues in the CDR3. Germline assignment: CDR1 MNHNS and CDR2 SASEGT. Clones were read by immunoSEQ multiplex PCR, and TCRdb kept only the in-frame ones, dropping some. Among some 94,000 clones listed, more than 85% were seen once. The chain links TRBV6-1 to TRBJ1-3; the D is unclear. This sample comprised peripheral blood, obtained in the first trimester of pregnancy. This sequence was found in a female donor with multiple sclerosis, enrolled in a pregnancy study. Here the CDR3 reads CASTVSGNTIYF. In DNA form, the CDR3 reads TGTGCCAGCACAGTATCTGGAAACACCATATATTTT.